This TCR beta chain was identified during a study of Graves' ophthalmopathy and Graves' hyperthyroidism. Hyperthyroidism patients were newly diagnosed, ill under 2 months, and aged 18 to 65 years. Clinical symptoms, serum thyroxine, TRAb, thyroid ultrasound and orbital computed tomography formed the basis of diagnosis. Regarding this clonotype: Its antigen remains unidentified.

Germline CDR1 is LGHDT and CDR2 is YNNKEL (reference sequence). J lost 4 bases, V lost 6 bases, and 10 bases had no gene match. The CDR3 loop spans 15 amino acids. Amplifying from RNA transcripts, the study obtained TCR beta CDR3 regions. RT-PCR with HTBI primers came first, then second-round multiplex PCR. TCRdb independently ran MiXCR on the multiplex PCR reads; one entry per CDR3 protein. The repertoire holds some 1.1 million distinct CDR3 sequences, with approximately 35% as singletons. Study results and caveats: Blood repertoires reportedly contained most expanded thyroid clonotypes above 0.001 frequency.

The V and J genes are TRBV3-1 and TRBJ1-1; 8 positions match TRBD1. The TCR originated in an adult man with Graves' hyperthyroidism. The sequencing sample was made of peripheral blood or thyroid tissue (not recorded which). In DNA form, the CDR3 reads TGTGCCAGCAGTTTTGGGGTCCAGGGGGCCACTGAAGCTTTCTTT. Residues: CASSFGVQGATEAFF.